This T cell receptor (beta chain) was recorded in a study of control samples from healthy donors and cancer patients. Only in-frame clones appear in the TCRdb table, and some are missing; sequencing was by immunoSEQ multiplex PCR. This table holds some 170,000 clones, 94% found once. Per germline, CDR1 LGHDT and CDR2 YNNKEL (reference sequence). This CDR3 is built from 15 residues. Trimming took 3 bases from V and 0 from J, leaving 9 bases between them. V is TRBV3-1 (or the pseudogene TRBV3-2) and J is TRBJ1-5; D might be TRBD1 (5 bases). The sequence derives from a man in his 60s with colorectal cancer. Sequencing was performed on PBMCs. The CDR3 sequence is CASSHGADSNQPQHF. The CDR3 DNA reads as TGTGCCAGCAGCCACGGGGCTGATAGCAATCAGCCCCAGCATTTT.